These T cell receptor beta chains were read from a single sample in a study of control samples from healthy donors and cancer patients. Data came from immunoSEQ multiplex PCR; TCRdb stores just in-frame clones and leaves some out. The data contain roughly 84,000 clones, roughly 91% of them seen just once; the ten biggest clones take up approximately 18%. The specimen sequenced was blood. The receptors were sampled from a man in his forties or fifties in good health. Both conserved end residues are part of each CDR3. The order of the fields is V gene, J gene, D gene, CDR3 protein, CDR3 DNA. The D gene is left open where the match is weak.

>TRBV9|TRBJ1-1|-
CASSVAGGRTEAFF
TGTGCCAGCAGCGTAGCGGGGGGGAGGACTGAAGCTTTCTTT
>TRBV3-1/TRBV3-2|TRBJ1-1|-
CASSQGRWDSTEAFF
TGTGCCAGCAGCCAAGGGCGTTGGGATAGCACTGAAGCTTTCTTT
>TRBV3-1/TRBV3-2|TRBJ1-3|TRBD1
CASSAASPGTGSRNTIYF
TGTGCCAGCTCCGCCGCTAGTCCCGGGACAGGGAGCCGAAACACCATATATTTT
>TRBV25-1|TRBJ2-7|-
CASSESGGVHEQYF
TGTGCCAGCAGTGAAAGCGGAGGGGTCCACGAGCAGTACTTC
>TRBV12-5|TRBJ2-7|TRBD2
CASGPPGGVTYEQYF
TGTGCTAGTGGTCCCCCCGGGGGGGTCACCTACGAGCAGTACTTC
>TRBV6-5|TRBJ1-2|-
CASSFGGYGYTF
TGTGCCAGCAGTTTCGGTGGGTACGGCTACACCTTC
>TRBV6-5|TRBJ2-2|TRBD1
CASSRTGRIGGELFF
TGTGCCAGCAGTCGGACAGGGAGGATTGGCGGGGAGCTGTTTTTT
>TRBV11-2|TRBJ2-5|-
CASSLGGRETQYF
TGTGCCAGCAGCTTAGGGGGAAGGGAGACCCAGTACTTC
>TRBV29-1|TRBJ1-1|-
CSVEDQDVYTEAFF
TGCAGCGTTGAAGATCAAGACGTGTACACTGAAGCTTTCTTT
>TRBV24-1|TRBJ2-2|TRBD1
CATSDQTGAVTGELFF
TGTGCCACCAGTGACCAAACAGGGGCGGTGACCGGGGAGCTGTTTTTT
>TRBV9|TRBJ2-2|TRBD1
CASSSHRGNTGELFF
TGTGCCAGCAGTTCACACAGGGGCAACACCGGGGAGCTGTTTTTT
>TRBV2|TRBJ1-4|-
CASRDRTGEKLFF
TGTGCCAGCCGCGACCGCACTGGGGAAAAACTGTTTTTT
>TRBV7-7|TRBJ2-5|TRBD1
CASSLQGDGQETQYF
TGTGCCAGCAGCTTGCAGGGGGACGGACAAGAGACCCAGTACTTC